One sample yielded the 7 T cell receptor beta chains listed below, sequenced in a study of naive and memory T cell subsets. Ligated cDNA underwent four rounds of PCR with nested alpha and beta constant region primers and SP2. TCRdb reprocessed the UMI-ligation and nested PCR reads with MiXCR, giving one entry per CDR3 protein. Among tens of thousands of distinct CDR3 sequences, 6.7% were seen once, and the ten largest hold 3% to 3.5%. Described treatment: skin biopsy from PPD injection site in Mantoux-positive individual. An oligonucleotide containing a UMI was ligated to the 3' end of TCR cDNA. The source material was skin, sampled from a tuberculin skin test site. These receptors were obtained from an adult in good health.

This clonotype occurred a few times. This chain uses TRBV2 with TRBJ2-5, with 9 nucleotides matching TRBD1. The CDR3 runs to 14 residues. CDR1 and CDR2 (germline): SNHLY, FYNNEI. The trim removed 5 bases at V and 7 bases at J, leaving 8 bases unmatched. CDR3 DNA sequence: TGTGCCAGCAGTCCGGGACAGGGTGAGAGGACCCAGTACTTC. Amino acid sequence: CASSPGQGERTQYF.

The V call is TRBV20-1, the J call TRBJ1-4; TRBD1 agrees at 9 bases. Germline trimming cut 6 bases from V and 10 bases from J; bases unmatched to any gene: 3. The germline V gene encodes CDR1 DFQATT and CDR2 SNEGSKA (reference sequence). The CDR3 extends over 11 amino acids. The CDR3 here is CSAGQGRKLFF. The CDR3 region has the DNA TGCAGTGCGGGACAGGGAAGAAAACTGTTTTTT.

The CDR3 DNA follows: TGCGCCAGCAGCTTAACCGGGACAACCGCTTCCTACGAGCAGTACTTC. Amino acid sequence: CASSLTGTTASYEQYF. V is TRBV5-1 and J is TRBJ2-7; the D gene is possibly TRBD1 (6 bases). With 2 bases removed from V and 1 base from J, the gap between germline ends came to 16 bases. The germline V gene encodes CDR1 SGHRS and CDR2 YFSETQ. The length of the CDR3 is 16 residues.

The table lists this clonotype with a few counts. The chain recombines TRBV2 with TRBJ1-2, with D possibly being TRBD1 (6 bases). V was clipped by 3 bases and J by 7 bases, with 12 bases between them. Germline CDR1 is SNHLY and CDR2 is FYNNEI. CDR3 length equals 13 residues. For the CDR3, the DNA is TGTGCCAGCAGTGACAGGGGATTTTTTGGCTACACCTTC. It codes for CASSDRGFFGYTF.

By share, this clonotype counts as medium-sized (0.01 to 0.1%). The chain links TRBV29-1 to TRBJ2-3; tentatively, D is TRBD2 (5 bases). The CDR3 totals 15 residues. V was pared by 6 bases and J by 3 bases, with 19 bases between. Germline CDR1 reads SQVTM; CDR2 reads ANQGSEA. This chain's CDR3 is CSVPVRVESTDTQYF. The CDR3 DNA follows: TGCAGCGTCCCAGTGAGGGTTGAGTCGACAGATACGCAGTATTTT.

This clonotype was picked up many times. The chain carries TRBV2 and TRBJ2-7, with unresolved D. The CDR3 has 13 amino acids. The germline V gene has CDR1 SNHLY and CDR2 FYNNEI. Trimming left V 5 bases short and J 0 bases short, with 8 bases between. In nucleotides, the CDR3 is TGTGCCAGCAGTCAGGAAAACTCCTACGAGCAGTACTTC. Translating gives CASSQENSYEQYF. The whole variable domain, filled in from reference TRBV2 and TRBJ2-7, reads EPEVTQTPSHQVTQMGQEVILRCVPISNHLYFYWYRQILGQKVEFLVSFYNNEISEKSEIFDDQFSVERPDGSNFTLKIRSTKLEDSAMYFCASSQENSYEQYFGPGTRLTVT.

This clonotype was observed many times. This chain links TRBV13 with TRBJ2-7; a weak D match, TRBD1 (6 bases). V was pared by 5 bases and J by 0 bases, with 11 bases between. This CDR3 contains 14 residues. Germline CDR1 reads PRHDT; CDR2 reads FYEKMQ (reference sequence). CDR3 sequence: CASSLDRSSYEQYF. In DNA, the CDR3 is TGTGCCAGCAGCCTCGACAGGAGCTCCTACGAGCAGTACTTC.